The 25 T cell receptor beta chains below were found in one sample sequenced in a study of blood T cell repertoires in COVID-19. Sequencing was performed with immunoSEQ multiplex PCR; in TCRdb, only in-frame clones are kept and a portion is missing. The sample holds about 220,000 clones, about 88% seen once. The material sequenced was peripheral blood. These receptors originate from a man between 35 and 55 years old with active or convalescent COVID-19.

The chain joins TRBV5-1 to TRBJ1-1, with TRBD1 identical over 8 bases. The length of the CDR3 is 15 residues. J lost 4 bases, V lost 4 bases, and 9 bases had no gene match. The germline gives CDR1 SGHRS, CDR2 YFSETQ. The DNA for the CDR3 is TGCGCCAGCAGCCCCGCAGGGGGCGGTGGCACTGAAGCTTTCTTT. It translates to CASSPAGGGGTEAFF.

The chain recombines TRBV28 with TRBJ2-7, with D possibly matching TRBD1 (5 bases). Germline V gene data show CDR1 as MDHEN and CDR2 as SYDVKM. This CDR3 spans 16 amino acids. Between the trimmed V and J ends, which lost 2 bases and 0 bases, there was a span of 14 bases. The CDR3 DNA is TGTGCCAGCAGTTTACCCCCTACAGGTATCTCCTACGAGCAGTACTTC. Translated: CASSLPPTGISYEQYF.

This clone occurred a few times. The chain has TRBV27 and TRBJ2-5; D is unresolved. V dropped 5 bases and J dropped 3 bases, with 4 bases sitting between them. The CDR3 runs 11 residues. CDR1 and CDR2 from the germline V gene are MNHEY and SMNVEV (reference sequence). As DNA, the CDR3 is TGTGCCAGCAGTGCGAAAGAGACCCAGTACTTC. This gives the protein CASSAKETQYF.

The DNA for the CDR3 is TGTGCTTGGGCCAGGAACACTGAAGCTTTCTTT. It translates to CAWARNTEAFF. V usage is TRBV30 and J usage is TRBJ1-1; D is uncertain. Germline V lookup: CDR1 GTSNPN, CDR2 SVGIG (reference sequence). The CDR3 has 11 residues.

V gene TRBV28 combines with J gene TRBJ2-1, with no clear D. The CDR3 is made up of 15 amino acids. V was clipped by 2 bases and J by 0 bases, with 8 bases between them. Germline V gene sequence: CDR1 MDHEN, CDR2 SYDVKM. The chain's CDR3 is CASSLGSFSYNEQFF. CDR3 sequence (DNA): TGTGCCAGCAGTTTAGGCTCGTTCTCCTACAATGAGCAGTTCTTC.

This clone ranks as medium-sized. CDR3 loop: CASSQEISGGPDTQYF. The DNA for the CDR3 is TGTGCCAGCAGCCAAGAAATTAGCGGGGGCCCGGATACGCAGTATTTT. The chain has TRBV4-2 and TRBJ2-3; 9 nucleotides line up with TRBD2. CDR1 and CDR2 from the germline V gene are LGHNA and YNFKEQ. This CDR3 comprises 16 residues. Trimming cost V 0 bases and J 6 bases; bases outside gene matches: 7.

The rearrangement uses TRBV2 and TRBJ2-1; weak D call: TRBD2 (6 bases). Germline V lookup: CDR1 SNHLY, CDR2 FYNNEI. CDR3 length: 13 amino acids. Trimming removed 11 bases from V and 5 bases from J, with 16 bases in between. This chain's CDR3 is CACGRLVNNEQFF. DNA of the CDR3: TGTGCCTGCGGTAGACTAGTAAACAATGAGCAGTTCTTC.

V is TRBV18 and J is TRBJ2-7, with D possibly being TRBD1 (6 bases). Trimming left V 6 bases short and J 3 bases short, with 15 bases between. In germline, CDR1 is KGHSH, CDR2 LQKENI. The CDR3 covers 14 residues. CDR3 nucleotides: TGTGCCAGCTCTACCCAGGGGTCGGACTACGAGCAGTACTTC. This translates into CASSTQGSDYEQYF.

V usage is TRBV6-5 and J usage is TRBJ1-4; TRBD1 agrees at 7 bases. Germline-derived CDR1 and CDR2 are MNHEY and SVGAGI. The ends lost 6 bases at V and 6 bases at J; junction bases unmatched: 4. The CDR3 runs to 13 residues. The CDR3: CASSVTGDEKLFF. Written as DNA, the CDR3 is TGTGCCAGCAGCGTTACAGGGGATGAAAAACTGTTTTTT.

Only a few counts were recorded for this clone. The J gene is TRBJ1-6, the V gene TRBV30; TRBD1 aligns across 8 bases. V shed 7 bases and J 9 bases; nucleotides not matched to a gene: 8. Germline V gives CDR1 GTSNPN, CDR2 SVGIG (reference sequence). There are 13 residues in the CDR3. The CDR3 loop reads CASATGATSPLHF. The CDR3 DNA is TGTGCCTCCGCGACAGGGGCGACTTCACCCCTCCACTTT.

V and J are TRBV28 and TRBJ2-4, with 7 bases aligning to TRBD2. Germline V lookup: CDR1 MDHEN, CDR2 SYDVKM. CDR3 length: 14 amino acids. Losses at the gene ends were 6 bases for V and 5 bases for J; bases not matched to a gene: 7. The CDR3 DNA sequence: TGTGCCAGCAGCCGGGGCGGGGGAGAAAACATTCAGTACTTC. As protein: CASSRGGGENIQYF.

V gene TRBV2 combines with J gene TRBJ2-2; D is unresolved. Trimming removed 3 bases at V and 0 bases at J, with 14 bases between. CDR1 is SNHLY, CDR2 FYNNEI, per germline. The CDR3 extends over 17 amino acids. The CDR3 DNA sequence: TGTGCCAGCAGTGACCCCCGACAAATCGCGAACACCGGGGAGCTGTTTTTT. Protein product: CASSDPRQIANTGELFF.

The rearrangement links TRBV10-2 to TRBJ2-5, with 13 bases lining up with TRBD2. Germline trimming cut 5 bases from V and 3 bases from J; bases unmatched to any gene: 3. The CDR3 loop spans 15 amino acids. The germline CDR1 and CDR2 sequences are WSHSY and SAAADI. The DNA of the CDR3 is TGCGCCAGCAGTAGAGGGACTAGCGGGGAAGAGACCCAGTACTTC. This encodes CASSRGTSGEETQYF.

The J gene is TRBJ2-7, the V gene TRBV12-3 or TRBV12-4, with D tentatively TRBD2 (6 bases). This CDR3 spans 13 amino acids. Trimming removed 8 bases at V and 4 bases at J, with 15 bases between. As DNA, the CDR3 is TGTGCCAGCGGGTCTAGCGAAAGGTACGAGCAGTACTTC. It translates to CASGSSERYEQYF.

The chain links TRBV6-6 to TRBJ1-6; the D gene is possibly TRBD1 (6 bases). Per germline, CDR1 MNHNY and CDR2 SVGAGI (reference sequence). CDR3 length equals 14 residues. With 2 bases removed from V and 10 bases from J, the gap between germline ends came to 12 bases. CDR3 sequence reads: CASSYDRGGSPLHF. CDR3 DNA sequence: TGTGCCAGCAGTTACGATAGGGGGGGATCACCCCTCCACTTT.

The chain combines TRBV28 with TRBJ2-3, with 9 bases aligning to TRBD1. The CDR3 is 14 residues long. V was pared by 5 bases and J by 5 bases, with 5 bases of the junction left unmatched. The germline V gene has CDR1 MDHEN and CDR2 SYDVKM. The CDR3 DNA is TGTGCCAGCAGTCCCGGGACAGGGATAGATACGCAGTATTTT. It translates to CASSPGTGIDTQYF. Variable domain in full (rest from reference TRBV28 and TRBJ2-3): DVKVTQSSRYLVKRTGEKVFLECVQDMDHENMFWYRQDPGLGLRLIYFSYDVKMKEKGDIPEGYSVSREKKERFSLILESASTNQTSMYLCASSPGTGIDTQYFGPGTRLTVL.

This clone was counted once. The genes are TRBV6-5 and TRBJ1-4; D is unclear. CDR3 length equals 14 residues. V was shortened by 8 bases and J by 7 bases, with 17 bases between the two germline ends. Germline CDR1 MNHEY, CDR2 SVGAGI. The CDR3 spells CASAPGGFGEKLFF. The CDR3 bases are TGTGCCAGCGCCCCAGGAGGTTTCGGTGAAAAACTGTTTTTT.

The genes are TRBV5-1 and TRBJ2-3; 7 nucleotides line up with TRBD2. J was trimmed by 2 bases and V by 2 bases; bases with no gene match: 8. Germline assignment: CDR1 SGHRS and CDR2 YFSETQ. The CDR3 contains 16 residues. This CDR3 reads CASSLPSGALTDTQYF. The CDR3 DNA sequence: TGCGCCAGCAGCTTACCCAGCGGGGCCCTCACAGATACGCAGTATTTT.

V and J are TRBV4-1 and TRBJ2-7, with 10 bases aligning to TRBD2. Germline CDR1 and CDR2: MGHRA and YSYEKL. V trimming: 1 base; J trimming: 2 bases; junction bases outside the gene matches: 17. CDR3 length equals 20 residues. The CDR3 region has the DNA TGCGCCAGCAGCCAAGGAGTAGCGGGGGGACCCACCCGGGCGACCTACGAGCAGTACTTC. This translates into CASSQGVAGGPTRATYEQYF.

CDR3 in DNA: TGTGCCAGCAGTTTAGCGGGAGGCCCCTACGAGCAGTACTTC. Its protein is CASSLAGGPYEQYF. This chain links TRBV28 with TRBJ2-7, with 8 bases lining up with TRBD2. The V gene's germline CDR1 is MDHEN and CDR2 SYDVKM. J was trimmed by 2 bases and V by 2 bases; bases with no gene match: 2. The CDR3 runs to 14 residues.

The J gene is TRBJ1-1, the V gene TRBV9; the D gene is possibly TRBD1 (5 bases). V lost 4 bases and J lost 6, with 16 bases in between. This CDR3 has 14 residues. Germline loops: CDR1 SGDLS, CDR2 YYNGEE. The CDR3 sequence: CASSPFRVGSEAFF. The CDR3 bases are TGTGCCAGCAGCCCCTTCAGGGTAGGGTCTGAAGCTTTCTTT.

The chain employs TRBV27 and TRBJ2-3; D call uncertain. V was pared by 2 bases and J by 5 bases, with 14 bases between. Looked up from germline, CDR1 is MNHEY and CDR2 is SMNVEV (reference sequence). The CDR3 totals 15 residues. As DNA, the CDR3 is TGTGCCAGCAGTTTACTCATCCCAGCGAGAGATACGCAGTATTTT. Encoded protein: CASSLLIPARDTQYF.

This clone was detected once. The genes are TRBV6-5 and TRBJ1-5; TRBD1 matches at 9 bases. The V gene's germline CDR1 is MNHEY and CDR2 SVGAGI. CDR3 length equals 16 residues. V lost 2 bases and J lost 3; bases outside the gene matches: 5. This chain's CDR3 is CASSYLGQGSNQPQHF. CDR3 DNA: TGTGCCAGCAGTTACCTGGGACAGGGATCCAATCAGCCCCAGCATTTT.

This clone was seen only once. The V call is TRBV28, the J call TRBJ1-2; D is uncertain. The germline CDR1 and CDR2 sequences are MDHEN and SYDVKM. CDR3 length equals 15 residues. The ends were cut back, 4 bases at V and 7 bases at J, with 19 bases in the middle. For the CDR3, the DNA is TGTGCCAGCAGTTCCGACGCGGGGTTCAAGGTTGGCTACACCTTC. As protein: CASSSDAGFKVGYTF.

The chain employs TRBV5-1 and TRBJ1-1; 12 bases match TRBD1. CDR1 and CDR2 from the germline V gene are SGHRS and YFSETQ. With V trimmed by 4 bases and J by 3 bases, 7 bases remained unmatched. The CDR3 covers 16 residues. Here the CDR3 DNA reads TGCGCCAGCAGCCTCGGGACAGGGGGCGCTTACACTGAAGCTTTCTTT. Its protein product is CASSLGTGGAYTEAFF.